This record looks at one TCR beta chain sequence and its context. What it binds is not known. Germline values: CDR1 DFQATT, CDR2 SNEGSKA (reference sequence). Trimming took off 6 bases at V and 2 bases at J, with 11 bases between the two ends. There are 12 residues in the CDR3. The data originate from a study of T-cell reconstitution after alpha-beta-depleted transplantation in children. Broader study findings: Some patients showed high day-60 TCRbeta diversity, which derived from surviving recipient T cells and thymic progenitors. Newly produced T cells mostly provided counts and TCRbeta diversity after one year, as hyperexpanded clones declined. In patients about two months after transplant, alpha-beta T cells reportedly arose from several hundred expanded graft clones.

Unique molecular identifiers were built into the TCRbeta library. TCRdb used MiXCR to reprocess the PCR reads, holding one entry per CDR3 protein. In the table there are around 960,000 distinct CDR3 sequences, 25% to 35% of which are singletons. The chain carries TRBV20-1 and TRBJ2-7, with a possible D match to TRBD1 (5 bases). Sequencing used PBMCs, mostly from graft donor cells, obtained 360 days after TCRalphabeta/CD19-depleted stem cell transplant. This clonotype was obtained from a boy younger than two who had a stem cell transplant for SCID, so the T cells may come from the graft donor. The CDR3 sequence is CSARQITYEQYF. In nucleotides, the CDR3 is TGCAGTGCCAGACAGATCACCTACGAGCAGTACTTC.